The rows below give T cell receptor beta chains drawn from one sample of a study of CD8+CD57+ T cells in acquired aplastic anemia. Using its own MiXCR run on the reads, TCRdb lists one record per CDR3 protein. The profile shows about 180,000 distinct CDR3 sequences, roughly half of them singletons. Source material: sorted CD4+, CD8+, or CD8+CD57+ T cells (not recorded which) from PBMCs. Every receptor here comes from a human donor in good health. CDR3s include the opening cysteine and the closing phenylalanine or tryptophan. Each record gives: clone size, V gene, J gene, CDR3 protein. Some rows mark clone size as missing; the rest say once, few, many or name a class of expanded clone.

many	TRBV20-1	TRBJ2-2	CSARQGAYTGELFF
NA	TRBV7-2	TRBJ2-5	CASSLLAGSGQETQYF
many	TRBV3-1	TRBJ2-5	CASSHGGRKETQYF
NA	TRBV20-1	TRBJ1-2	CSARDIGYTF
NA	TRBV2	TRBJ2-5	CASINDRRKETQYF
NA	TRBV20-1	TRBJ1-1	CSAGRNTEAFF
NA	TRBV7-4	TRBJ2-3	CASGLVGDTQYF
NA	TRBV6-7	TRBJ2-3	CASQGDPSTDTQYF
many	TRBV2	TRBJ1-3	CASSHSGRNTIYF
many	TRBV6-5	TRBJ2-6	CASSYISGANVLTF
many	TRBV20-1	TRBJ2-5	CSAIPGQKVETQYF
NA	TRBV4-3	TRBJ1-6	CASSQDFSNSPLHF
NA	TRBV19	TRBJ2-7	CASSIAAGQNEQYF
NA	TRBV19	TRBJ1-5	CASSLDGRELQPQHF
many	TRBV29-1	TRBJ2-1	CSVAFGRSSYNEQFF
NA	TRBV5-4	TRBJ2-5	CASSSSIAGEAETQYF
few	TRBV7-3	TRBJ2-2	CASSLYGNGELFF
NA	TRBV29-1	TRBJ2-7	CSVEVRASEQYF
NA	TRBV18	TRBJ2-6	CASSPKAGRSGANVLTF
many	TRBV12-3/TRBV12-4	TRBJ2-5	CASSLGQGYQETQYF
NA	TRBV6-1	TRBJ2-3	CASSEQRDTQYF
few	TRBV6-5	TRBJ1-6	CASSYLIHF
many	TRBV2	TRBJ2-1	CASSSTSGRGNEQFF
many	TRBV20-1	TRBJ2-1	CSVGGRTYNEQFF
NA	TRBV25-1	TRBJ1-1	CASSALQALGEAFF
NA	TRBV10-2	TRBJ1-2	CASSVTGDYGYTF
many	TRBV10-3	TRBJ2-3	CAISDLDRGSTDTQYF
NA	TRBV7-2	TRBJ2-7	CASSRGTRGPYEQYF
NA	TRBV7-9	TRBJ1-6	CASSLGGGQPLHF
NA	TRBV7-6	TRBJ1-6	CASSLSFASPLHF
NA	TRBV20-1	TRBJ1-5	CSADGGQVSNQPQHF
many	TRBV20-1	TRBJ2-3	CSALAGGSFGSTDTQYF
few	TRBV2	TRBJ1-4	CANPKATGRDEKLFF
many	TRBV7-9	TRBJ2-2	CASSPGGQGNTGELFF
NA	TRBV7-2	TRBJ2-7	CASSLQSYEQYF